This TCR beta chain is from a study of CD8 T cells in Susac syndrome (dated by TCRdb to the late 2010s). Regarding the research as a whole: Repertoire sequencing was used to test whether CD8+ T cell activation and differentiation in Susac syndrome was antigen driven.

General conclusions and limits of the study: The TCR sequencing and HLA analysis was acknowledged to have included a relatively small number of individuals.

This clonotype was detected only once. No cognate antigen has been identified for it. There are no base qualities to consult, and no much larger clone falls within one base. Support from one read is weak. Peripheral blood CD8+ and CD4+ T cells from healthy donors, Susac syndrome patients and multiple sclerosis patients were profiled by high-throughput TCR beta sequencing. Healthy donors were included as age- and sex-matched controls. Bulk CD8+ and CD4+ T cells were purified by magnetic negative isolation, while CD8+ TEMRA cells were enriched using FACS. Blood was drawn into EDTA tubes, processed within 24 hours, and PBMCs were isolated by density gradient centrifugation. PBMCs intended for TCR sequencing were cryopreserved in liquid nitrogen and thawed later in a water bath at 37 degrees C. Purity of sorted or isolated CD4+, CD8+ and CD8+ TEMRA cells was at least 90%. RNA was extracted using the RNeasy kit, and about 0.5 to 1 ug of the RNA was reverse transcribed with random hexamers. TCR beta CDR3 regions were amplified with the immunoSEQ multiplex PCR assay covering 54 Vbeta and 13 Jbeta segments. PCR amplification bias was corrected by using a synthetic template baseline for primer optimization and computational correction. The authors' analysis ran thus. Reads were assigned to V, D and J genes according to IMGT and analyzed in immunoSEQ Analyzer, with only productive sequences retained. To calculate clonality, Shannon entropy was normalized by log2 of the number of productive unique sequences and then subtracted from one. For each patient and control, public and private clones were evaluated among the 100 most prevalent clones. Clones were defined as Susac-specific when absent from the healthy and MS cohorts, from some 1,100 published viral clones and from other ImmuneACCESS disease sequences. TCRdb itself trimmed the public reads at Q25 with fastp, ran MiXCR and retained productive beta chains. CDR3 protein duplicates are merged, each entry listing the most common genes and DNA. TCRdb's processing, not the authors' own work, is the source of the V and J calls. This sample comprises roughly 190,000 distinct CDR3 sequences, roughly 94% of them detected only once. Clones ranked in the top ten supply approximately 0.1% of the sample.

The sequence derives from a human donor in good health. Input material: CD4+ T cells from PBMCs.

The sequenced DNA: TGTGCCAGCTCACCCTCCGCCACCGAAGCTTTCTTT. It translates to CASSPSATEAFF. The V gene is TRBV18 and the J gene is TRBJ1-1; the D gene identity is not certain. Cut back by 3 bases and 8 bases, the V and J ends lie 10 bases apart. The CDR3 contains 12 residues, cysteine and phenylalanine counted. Only the CDR3 DNA is retained, 36 bases long and in frame from the first base. For CDR1 and CDR2, the germline V gene lists KGHSH and LQKENI.